This T cell receptor (beta chain) came from a study of response to subunit inactivated influenza vaccine. The study, taken as a whole, reports: Each seasonal flu vaccination may recruit only limited new T cells, authors suggested.

This clonotype was detected a few times. The antigen is undetermined. With V trimmed by 5 bases and J by 0 bases, 11 bases remained unmatched. The CDR3 loop spans 17 amino acids. Per germline, CDR1 DFQATT and CDR2 SNEGSKA (reference sequence). A single record per CDR3 protein comes from TCRdb applying MiXCR to the RT-PCR reads. Of under 850,000 distinct CDR3 sequences listed, approximately 18% are singletons. The origin of this receptor is a man between 50 and 59 years old who received an inactivated influenza vaccine. V and J are TRBV20-1 and TRBJ2-3, with 10 bases that match TRBD2. The source material was PBMCs from blood, sampled roughly 5 days after vaccination. This CDR3 is CSAPSGLADSSTDTQYF. The DNA for the CDR3 is TGCAGTGCTCCCTCTGGACTAGCGGATTCTAGCACAGATACGCAGTATTTT.